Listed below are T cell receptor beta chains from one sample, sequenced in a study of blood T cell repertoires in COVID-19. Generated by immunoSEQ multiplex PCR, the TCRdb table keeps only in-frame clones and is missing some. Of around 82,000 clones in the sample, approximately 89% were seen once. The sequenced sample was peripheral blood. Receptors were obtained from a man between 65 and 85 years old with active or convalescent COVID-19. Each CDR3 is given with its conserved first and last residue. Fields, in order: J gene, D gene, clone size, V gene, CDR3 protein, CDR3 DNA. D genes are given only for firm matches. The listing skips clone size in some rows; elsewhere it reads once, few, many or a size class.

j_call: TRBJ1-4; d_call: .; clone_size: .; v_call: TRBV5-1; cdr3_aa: CASSQTATNEKLFF; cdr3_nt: TGCGCCAGCAGCCAAACAGCAACTAATGAAAAACTGTTTTTT
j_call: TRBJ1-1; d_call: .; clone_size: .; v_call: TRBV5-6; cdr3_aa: CASSLTVMNTEAFF; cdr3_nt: TGTGCCAGCAGCTTGACAGTTATGAACACTGAAGCTTTCTTT
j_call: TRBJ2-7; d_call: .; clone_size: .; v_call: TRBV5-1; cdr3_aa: CASSSRRPEKVYEQYF; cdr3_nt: TGCGCCAGCAGCTCCCGGAGGCCAGAAAAGGTCTACGAGCAGTACTTC
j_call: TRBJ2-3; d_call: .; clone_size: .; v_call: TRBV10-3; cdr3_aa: CAITSSTTSTDTQYF; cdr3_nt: TGTGCCATCACCAGTAGCACTACTAGCACAGATACGCAGTATTTT
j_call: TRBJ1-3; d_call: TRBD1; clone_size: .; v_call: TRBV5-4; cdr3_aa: CASSYGGTGFSGNTIYF; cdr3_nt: TGTGCCAGCAGCTACGGGGGGACAGGGTTCTCTGGAAACACCATATATTTT
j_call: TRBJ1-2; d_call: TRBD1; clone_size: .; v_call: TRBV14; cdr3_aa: CASSRTDRGRGGYTF; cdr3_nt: TGTGCCAGCAGTCGGACGGACAGGGGGCGGGGGGGCTACACCTTC
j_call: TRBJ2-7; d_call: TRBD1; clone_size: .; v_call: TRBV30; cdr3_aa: CAEGAAYEQYF; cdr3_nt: TGTGCCGAGGGGGCGGCCTACGAGCAGTACTTC
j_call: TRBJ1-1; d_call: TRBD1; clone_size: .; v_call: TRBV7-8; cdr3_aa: CASSATGGTEAFF; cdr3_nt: TGTGCCAGCAGCGCCACAGGGGGGACTGAAGCTTTCTTT
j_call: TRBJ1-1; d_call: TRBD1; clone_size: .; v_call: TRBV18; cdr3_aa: CASSPQQGEPGNTEAFF; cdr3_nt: TGTGCCAGCTCACCCCAACAGGGGGAGCCGGGGAACACTGAAGCTTTCTTT
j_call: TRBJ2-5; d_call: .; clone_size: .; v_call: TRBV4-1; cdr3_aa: CASSQDAAGRGETQYF; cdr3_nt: TGCGCCAGCAGCCAAGATGCGGCGGGCCGGGGAGAGACCCAGTACTTC
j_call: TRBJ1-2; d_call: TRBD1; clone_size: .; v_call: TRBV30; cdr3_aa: CAWSVGTGAGYGYTF; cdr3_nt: TGTGCCTGGAGTGTAGGGACAGGGGCTGGCTATGGCTACACCTTC
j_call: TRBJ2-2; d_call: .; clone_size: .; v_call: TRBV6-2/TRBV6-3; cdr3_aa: CASSRTGITGELFF; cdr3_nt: TGTGCCAGCAGTAGAACAGGGATCACCGGGGAGCTGTTTTTT
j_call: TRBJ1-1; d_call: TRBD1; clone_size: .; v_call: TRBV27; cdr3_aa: CASSPTGVRLGMAFF; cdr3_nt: TGTGCCAGCAGTCCAACAGGGGTGCGATTGGGAATGGCTTTCTTT
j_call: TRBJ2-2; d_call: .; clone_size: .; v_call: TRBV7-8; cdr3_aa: CASSIRDRNTGELFF; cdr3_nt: TGTGCCAGCAGCATCCGGGATCGAAACACCGGGGAGCTGTTTTTT
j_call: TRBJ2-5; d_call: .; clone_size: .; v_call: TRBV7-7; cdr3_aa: CASSSIRGAETQYF; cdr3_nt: TGTGCCAGCAGCTCCATCCGGGGGGCTGAGACCCAGTACTTC
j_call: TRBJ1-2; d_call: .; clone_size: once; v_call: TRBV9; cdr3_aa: CASSVRGGDYGYTF; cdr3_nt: TGTGCCAGCAGCGTTAGAGGGGGGGACTATGGCTACACCTTC
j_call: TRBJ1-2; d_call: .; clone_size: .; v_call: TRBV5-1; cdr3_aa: CASSLASGYGYTF; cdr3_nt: TGCGCCAGCAGCTTGGCGTCAGGGTATGGCTACACCTTC
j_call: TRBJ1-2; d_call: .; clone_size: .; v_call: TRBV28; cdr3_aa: CASSAQGYGYTF; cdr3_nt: TGTGCCAGCAGCGCTCAGGGCTATGGCTACACCTTC
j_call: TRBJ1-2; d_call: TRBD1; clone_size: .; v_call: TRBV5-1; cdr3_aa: CASSFRTGHGYTF; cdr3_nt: TGCGCCAGCAGCTTTCGGACAGGGCATGGCTACACCTTC
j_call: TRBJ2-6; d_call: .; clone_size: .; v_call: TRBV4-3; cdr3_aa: CASSQVGRGKAGANVLTF; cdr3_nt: TGCGCCAGCAGCCAAGTGGGCAGGGGAAAGGCTGGGGCCAACGTCCTGACTTTC
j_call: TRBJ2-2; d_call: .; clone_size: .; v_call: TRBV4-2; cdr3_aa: CASSQDLPGGGTGELFF; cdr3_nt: TGTGCCAGCAGCCAAGATCTACCGGGGGGCGGTACCGGGGAGCTGTTTTTT
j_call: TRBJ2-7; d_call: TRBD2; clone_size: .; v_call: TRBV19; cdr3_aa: CASSRLRTSGVHEQYF; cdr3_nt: TGTGCCAGTAGTAGACTAAGGACTAGCGGGGTCCACGAGCAGTACTTC
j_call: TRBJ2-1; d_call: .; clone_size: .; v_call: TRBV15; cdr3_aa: CATSRDNGRYNEQFF; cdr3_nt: TGTGCCACCAGCAGAGATAATGGGCGATACAATGAGCAGTTCTTC
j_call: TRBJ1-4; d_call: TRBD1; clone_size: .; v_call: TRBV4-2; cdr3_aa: CASSSEPGQGFEKLFF; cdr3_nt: TGTGCCAGCAGCTCTGAACCCGGACAGGGTTTCGAAAAACTGTTTTTT
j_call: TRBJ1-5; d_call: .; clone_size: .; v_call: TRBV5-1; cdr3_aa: CASSFGGGQPQHF; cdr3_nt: TGCGCCAGCAGCTTCGGGGGGGGCCAGCCCCAGCATTTT
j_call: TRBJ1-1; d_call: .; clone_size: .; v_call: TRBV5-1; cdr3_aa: CASSLALSNTEAFF; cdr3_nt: TGCGCCAGCAGCTTGGCCTTGAGTAACACTGAAGCTTTCTTT
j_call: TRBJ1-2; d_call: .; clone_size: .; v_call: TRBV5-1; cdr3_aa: CASSFVGEYGGYTF; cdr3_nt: TGCGCCAGCAGCTTCGTAGGAGAATACGGTGGCTACACCTTC
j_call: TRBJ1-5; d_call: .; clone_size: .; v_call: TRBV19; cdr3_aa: CASSRQQGYQPQHF; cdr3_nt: TGTGCCAGTAGTAGACAACAGGGCTATCAGCCCCAGCATTTT
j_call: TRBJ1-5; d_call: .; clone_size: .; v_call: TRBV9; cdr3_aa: CASSPTGGRQPQHF; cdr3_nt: TGTGCCAGCAGCCCAACGGGGGGCCGGCAGCCCCAGCATTTT
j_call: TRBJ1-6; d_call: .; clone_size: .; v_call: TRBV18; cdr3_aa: CASSPQGEYSPLHF; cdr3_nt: TGTGCCAGCTCACCACAGGGGGAATATTCACCCCTCCACTTT
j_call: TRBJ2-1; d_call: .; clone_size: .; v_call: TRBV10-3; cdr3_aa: CAISESLSGSSNEQFF; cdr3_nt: TGTGCCATCAGTGAGTCGTTGAGCGGATCCAGCAATGAGCAGTTCTTC
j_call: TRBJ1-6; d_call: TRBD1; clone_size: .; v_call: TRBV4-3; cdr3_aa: CASSQAVLGQGGSPLHF; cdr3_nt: TGCGCCAGCAGCCAAGCGGTTCTGGGACAGGGCGGTTCACCCCTCCACTTT
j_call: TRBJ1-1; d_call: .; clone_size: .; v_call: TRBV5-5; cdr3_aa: CASEGDLNTEAFF; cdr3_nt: TGTGCCAGCGAGGGGGATCTGAACACTGAAGCTTTCTTT
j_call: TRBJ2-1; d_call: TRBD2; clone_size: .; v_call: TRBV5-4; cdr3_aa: CASTLTAGGGAEQFF; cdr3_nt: TGTGCCAGCACCCTAACCGCGGGAGGGGGTGCTGAGCAGTTCTTC
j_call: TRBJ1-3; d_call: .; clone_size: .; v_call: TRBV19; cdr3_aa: CASSQTPGNGNTIYF; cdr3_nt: TGTGCCAGTAGCCAGACTCCTGGTAACGGAAACACCATATATTTT
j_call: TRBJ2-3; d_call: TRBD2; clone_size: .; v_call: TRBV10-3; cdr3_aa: CAISEWSGGRADTQYF; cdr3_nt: TGTGCCATCAGTGAGTGGAGCGGGGGGCGTGCAGATACGCAGTATTTT
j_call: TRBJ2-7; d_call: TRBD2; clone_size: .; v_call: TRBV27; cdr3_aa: CASSPGLASYEQYF; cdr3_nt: TGTGCCAGCAGTCCCGGACTAGCGTCCTACGAGCAGTACTTC
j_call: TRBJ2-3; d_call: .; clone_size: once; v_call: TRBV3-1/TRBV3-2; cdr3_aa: CASGGLDTQYF; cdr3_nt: TGTGCCAGCGGTGGGCTGGATACGCAGTATTTT
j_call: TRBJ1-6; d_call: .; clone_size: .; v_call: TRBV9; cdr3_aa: CASSVEGDGDSPLHF; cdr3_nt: TGTGCCAGCAGCGTAGAGGGGGATGGGGATTCACCCCTCCACTTT
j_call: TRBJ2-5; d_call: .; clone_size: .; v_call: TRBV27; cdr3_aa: CASRRAGSQETQYF; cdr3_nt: TGTGCCAGCAGGCGGGCGGGGTCGCAAGAGACCCAGTACTTC
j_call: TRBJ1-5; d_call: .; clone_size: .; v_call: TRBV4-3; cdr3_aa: CASSQGAGSNQPQHF; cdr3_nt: TGCGCCAGCAGCCAAGGGGCGGGGAGCAATCAGCCCCAGCATTTT
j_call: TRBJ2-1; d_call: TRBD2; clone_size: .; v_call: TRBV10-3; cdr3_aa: CAISPSGGNYNEQFF; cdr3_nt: TGTGCCATCAGCCCTAGCGGGGGCAACTACAATGAGCAGTTCTTC
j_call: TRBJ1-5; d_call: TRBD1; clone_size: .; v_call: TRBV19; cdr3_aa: CASRDRGGQPQHF; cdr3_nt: TGTGCCAGCCGGGACAGGGGAGGTCAGCCCCAGCATTTT
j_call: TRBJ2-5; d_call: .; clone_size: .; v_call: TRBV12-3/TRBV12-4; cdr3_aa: CASSLVYPETQYF; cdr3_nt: TGTGCCAGCAGTTTAGTTTATCCGGAGACCCAGTACTTC
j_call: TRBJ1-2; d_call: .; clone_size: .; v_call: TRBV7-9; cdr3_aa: CASSLATGF; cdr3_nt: TGTGCCAGCAGCCTTGCGACAGGCTTC
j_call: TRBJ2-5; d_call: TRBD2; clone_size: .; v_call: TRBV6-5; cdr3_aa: CASSYRTSGGYPSYF; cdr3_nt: TGTGCCAGCAGTTATCGGACTAGCGGGGGTTACCCCTCGTACTTC
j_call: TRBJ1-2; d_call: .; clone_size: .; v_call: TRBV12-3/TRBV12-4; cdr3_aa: CASLWGGNYGYTF; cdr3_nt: TGTGCCAGCCTCTGGGGGGGGAACTATGGCTACACCTTC
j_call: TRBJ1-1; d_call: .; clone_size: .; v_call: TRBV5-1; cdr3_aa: CASTPAPGSGTEAFF; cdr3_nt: TGCGCCAGCACCCCCGCCCCCGGTAGTGGCACTGAAGCTTTCTTT
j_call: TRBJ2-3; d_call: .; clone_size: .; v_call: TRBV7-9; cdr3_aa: CASSFAGWEDTQYF; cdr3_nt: TGTGCCAGCAGCTTCGCAGGTTGGGAGGATACGCAGTATTTT
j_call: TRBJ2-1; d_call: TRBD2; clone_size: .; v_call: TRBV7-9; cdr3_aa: CASSLGGTQLINEQFF; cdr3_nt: TGTGCCAGCAGCCTCGGGGGGACCCAGTTGATCAATGAGCAGTTCTTC
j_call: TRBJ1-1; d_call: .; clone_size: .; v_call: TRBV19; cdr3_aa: CASSAWLNTEAFF; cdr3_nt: TGTGCCAGTAGTGCCTGGCTTAACACTGAAGCTTTCTTT
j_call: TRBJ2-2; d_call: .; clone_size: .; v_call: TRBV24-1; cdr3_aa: CATSDSNSGTGELFF; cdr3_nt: TGTGCCACCAGTGATTCCAACTCAGGGACCGGGGAGCTGTTTTTT
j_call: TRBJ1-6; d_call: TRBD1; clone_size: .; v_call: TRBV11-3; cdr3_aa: CASSTGGGSPLHF; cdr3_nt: TGTGCCAGCAGCACAGGGGGCGGCTCACCCCTCCACTTT
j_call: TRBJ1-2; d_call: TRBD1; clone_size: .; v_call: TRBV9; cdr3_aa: CASSAPQGAGRGYTF; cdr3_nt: TGTGCCAGCAGCGCACCCCAGGGGGCCGGCAGGGGCTACACCTTC